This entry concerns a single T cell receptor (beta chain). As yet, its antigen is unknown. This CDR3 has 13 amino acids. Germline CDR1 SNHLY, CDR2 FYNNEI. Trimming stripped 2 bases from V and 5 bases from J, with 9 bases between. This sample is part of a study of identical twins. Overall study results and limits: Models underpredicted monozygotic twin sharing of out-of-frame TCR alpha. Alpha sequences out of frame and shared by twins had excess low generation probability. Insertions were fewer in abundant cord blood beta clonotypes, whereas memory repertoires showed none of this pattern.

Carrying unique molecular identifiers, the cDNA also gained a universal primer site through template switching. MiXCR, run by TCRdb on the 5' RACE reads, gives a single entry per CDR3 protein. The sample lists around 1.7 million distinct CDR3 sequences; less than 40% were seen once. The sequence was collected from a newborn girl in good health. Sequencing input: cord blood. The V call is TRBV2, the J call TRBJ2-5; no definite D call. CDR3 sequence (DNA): TGTGCCAGCAGTGAACGGGCGCAGGAGACCCAGTACTTC. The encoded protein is CASSERAQETQYF.